This TCR beta chain appears in the sequencing data of a study of CD8 T cells in ankylosing spondylitis. This clonotype was observed many times. Its specificity is unknown. General study points: Clones that were linked to disease were CD8+ and were relatively rare in peripheral blood. For ankylosing spondylitis blood, a TCR beta motif of roughly 8 highly homologous variants appeared characteristic. Matched ankylosing spondylitis synovial fluid reportedly showed significant enrichment of disease-linked clones.

With molecular barcodes, quantitative 5'-RACE was used to make the TCR beta libraries. TCRdb recomputed calls from the 5' RACE reads with MiXCR, one row per CDR3 protein. Of more than 500,000 distinct CDR3 sequences in the sample, approximately 5% were seen once. Per germline, CDR1 SGHTA and CDR2 FQGNSA. The germline V and J ends were trimmed by 6 bases and 5 bases, with 12 bases remaining between them. This CDR3 spans 13 amino acids. V and J are TRBV7-2 and TRBJ2-3; D gene uncertain. The specimen was blood, either unsorted or a sorted T cell fraction (not recorded which). This TCR derives from a male donor with ankylosing spondylitis. CDR3: CASSIGVGDTQYF. The CDR3 region has the DNA TGTGCCAGCAGTATCGGAGTAGGAGATACGCAGTATTTT.